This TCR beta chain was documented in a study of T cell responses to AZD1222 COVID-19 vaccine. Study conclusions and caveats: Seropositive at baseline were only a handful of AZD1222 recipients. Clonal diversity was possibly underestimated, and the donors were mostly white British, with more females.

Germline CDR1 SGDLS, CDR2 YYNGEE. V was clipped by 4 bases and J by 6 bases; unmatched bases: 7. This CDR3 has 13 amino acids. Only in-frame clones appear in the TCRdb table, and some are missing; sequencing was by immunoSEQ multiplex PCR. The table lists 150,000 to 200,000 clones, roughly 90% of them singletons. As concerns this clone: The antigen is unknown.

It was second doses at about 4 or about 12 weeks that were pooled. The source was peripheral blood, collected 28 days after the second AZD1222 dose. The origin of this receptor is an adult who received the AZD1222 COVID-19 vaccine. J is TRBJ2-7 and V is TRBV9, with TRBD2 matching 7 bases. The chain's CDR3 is CASSPGREGEQYF. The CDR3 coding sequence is TGTGCCAGCAGCCCCGGCAGGGAGGGCGAGCAGTACTTC.